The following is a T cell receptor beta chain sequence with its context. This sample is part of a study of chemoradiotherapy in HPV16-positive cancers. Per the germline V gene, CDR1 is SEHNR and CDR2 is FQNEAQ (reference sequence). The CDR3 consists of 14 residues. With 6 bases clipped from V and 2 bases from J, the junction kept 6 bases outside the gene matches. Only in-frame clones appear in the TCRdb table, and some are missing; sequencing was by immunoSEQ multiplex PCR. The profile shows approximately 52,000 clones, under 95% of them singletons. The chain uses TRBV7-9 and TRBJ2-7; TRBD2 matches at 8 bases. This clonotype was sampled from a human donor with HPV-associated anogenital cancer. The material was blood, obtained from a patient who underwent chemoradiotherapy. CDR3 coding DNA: TGTGCCAGCAGAGCTAGCGGGTCTACCTACGAGCAGTACTTC. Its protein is CASRASGSTYEQYF.